This T cell receptor beta chain comes out of a study of cytomegalovirus exposure and HLA in healthy donors. Points from the study as a whole: Available immune exposure information was restricted to CMV serostatus only.

Note on this clone: Its antigen is unknown.

CDR1 is MDHEN and CDR2 is SYDVKM in the germline V gene. The trim removed 4 bases at V and 2 bases at J, leaving 5 bases unmatched. The CDR3 totals 15 residues. PCR primers comprised 60 Vbeta and 13 Jbeta primers. The method was immunoSEQ multiplex PCR; TCRdb's version includes in-frame clones alone and lacks a portion of them. The sample records roughly 190,000 clones, 84% being singletons. The origin of this receptor is a woman in her forties or fifties in good health and CMV-seropositive. The chain has TRBV28 and TRBJ2-5; 9 bases align to TRBD1. Sequences were obtained from PBMCs. The CDR3: CASSSHRGHQETQYF. In nucleotides, the CDR3 is TGTGCCAGCAGTTCTCACAGGGGGCATCAAGAGACCCAGTACTTC. The full variable domain, rest sourced from reference TRBV28 and TRBJ2-5, is DVKVTQSSRYLVKRTGEKVFLECVQDMDHENMFWYRQDPGLGLRLIYFSYDVKMKEKGDIPEGYSVSREKKERFSLILESASTNQTSMYLCASSSHRGHQETQYFGPGTRLLVL.